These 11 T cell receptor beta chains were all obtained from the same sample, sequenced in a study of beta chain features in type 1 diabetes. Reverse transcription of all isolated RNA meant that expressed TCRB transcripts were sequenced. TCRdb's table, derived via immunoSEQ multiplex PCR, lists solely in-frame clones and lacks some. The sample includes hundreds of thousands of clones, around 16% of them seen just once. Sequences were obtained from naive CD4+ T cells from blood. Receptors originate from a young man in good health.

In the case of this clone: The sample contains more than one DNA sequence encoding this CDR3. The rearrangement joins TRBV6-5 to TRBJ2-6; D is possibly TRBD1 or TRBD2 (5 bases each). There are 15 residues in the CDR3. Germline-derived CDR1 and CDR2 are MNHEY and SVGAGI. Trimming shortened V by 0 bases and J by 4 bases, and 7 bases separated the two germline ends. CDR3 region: CASSYSGTGANVLTF. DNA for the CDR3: TGTGCCAGCAGTTACTCGGGGACCGGGGCCAACGTCCTGACTTTC.

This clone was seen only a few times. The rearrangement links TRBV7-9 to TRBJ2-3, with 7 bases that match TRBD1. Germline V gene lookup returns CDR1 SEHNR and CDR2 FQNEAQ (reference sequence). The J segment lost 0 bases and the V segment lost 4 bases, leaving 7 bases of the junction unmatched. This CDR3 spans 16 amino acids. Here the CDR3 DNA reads TGTGCCAGCAGCTACGAGGGGACAGCTAGCACAGATACGCAGTATTTT. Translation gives CASSYEGTASTDTQYF.

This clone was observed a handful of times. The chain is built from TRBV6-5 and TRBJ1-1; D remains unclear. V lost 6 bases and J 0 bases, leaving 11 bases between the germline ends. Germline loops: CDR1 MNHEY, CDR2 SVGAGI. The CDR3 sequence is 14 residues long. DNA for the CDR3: TGTGCCAGCAGCCCAGCCCTCATGAACACTGAAGCTTTCTTT. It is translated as CASSPALMNTEAFF.

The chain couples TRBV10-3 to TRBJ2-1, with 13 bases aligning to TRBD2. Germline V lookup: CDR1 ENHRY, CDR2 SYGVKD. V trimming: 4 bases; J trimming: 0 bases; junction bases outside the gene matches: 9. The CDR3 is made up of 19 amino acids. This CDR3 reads CAISGGGTSGKSSYNEQFF. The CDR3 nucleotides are TGTGCCATCAGTGGAGGGGGGACTAGCGGGAAGAGCTCCTACAATGAGCAGTTCTTC.

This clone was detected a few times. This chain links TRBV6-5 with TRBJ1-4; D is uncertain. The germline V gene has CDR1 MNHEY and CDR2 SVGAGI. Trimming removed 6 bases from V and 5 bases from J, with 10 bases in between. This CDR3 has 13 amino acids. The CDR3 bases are TGTGCCAGCAGCCGTACCTTAAATGAAAAACTGTTTTTT. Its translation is CASSRTLNEKLFF.

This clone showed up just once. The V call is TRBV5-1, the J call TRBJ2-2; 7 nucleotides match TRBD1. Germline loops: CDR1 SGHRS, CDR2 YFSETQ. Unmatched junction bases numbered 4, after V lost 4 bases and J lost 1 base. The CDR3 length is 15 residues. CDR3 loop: CASSNRQGNTGELFF. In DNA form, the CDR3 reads TGCGCCAGCAGCAACCGACAGGGGAACACCGGGGAGCTGTTTTTT.

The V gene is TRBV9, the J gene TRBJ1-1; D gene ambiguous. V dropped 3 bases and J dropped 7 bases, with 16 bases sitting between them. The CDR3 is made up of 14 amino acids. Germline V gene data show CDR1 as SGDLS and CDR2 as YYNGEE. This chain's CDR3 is CASSASPDSGEAFF. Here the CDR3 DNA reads TGTGCCAGCAGCGCGAGCCCCGACTCCGGTGAAGCTTTCTTT.

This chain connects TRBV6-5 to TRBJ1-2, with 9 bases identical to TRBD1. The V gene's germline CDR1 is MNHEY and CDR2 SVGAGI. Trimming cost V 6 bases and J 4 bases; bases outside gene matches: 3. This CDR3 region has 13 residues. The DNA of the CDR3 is TGTGCCAGCAGGGGGACAGGGCCCTATGGCTACACCTTC. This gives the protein CASRGTGPYGYTF.

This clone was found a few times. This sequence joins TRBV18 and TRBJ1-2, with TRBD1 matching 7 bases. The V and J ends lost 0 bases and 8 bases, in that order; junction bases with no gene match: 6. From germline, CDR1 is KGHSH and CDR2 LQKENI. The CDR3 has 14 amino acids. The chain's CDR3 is CASSPPTSGGGYTF. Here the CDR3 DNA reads TGTGCCAGCTCACCACCTACCTCAGGGGGAGGCTACACCTTC.

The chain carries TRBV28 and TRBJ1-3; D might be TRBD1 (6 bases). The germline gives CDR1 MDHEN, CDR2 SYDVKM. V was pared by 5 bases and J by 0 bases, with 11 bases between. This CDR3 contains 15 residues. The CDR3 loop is CASSPLQGSGNTIYF. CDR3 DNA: TGTGCCAGCAGTCCCCTACAGGGCTCTGGAAACACCATATATTTT.

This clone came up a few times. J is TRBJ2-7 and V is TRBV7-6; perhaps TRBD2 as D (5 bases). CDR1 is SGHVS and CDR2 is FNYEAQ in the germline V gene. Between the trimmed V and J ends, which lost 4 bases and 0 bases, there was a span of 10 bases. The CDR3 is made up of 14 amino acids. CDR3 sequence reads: CASSSSGSSYEQYF. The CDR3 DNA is TGTGCCAGCAGCTCAAGCGGCAGCTCCTACGAGCAGTACTTC. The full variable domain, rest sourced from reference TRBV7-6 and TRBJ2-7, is GAGVSQSPRYKVTKRGQDVALRCDPISGHVSLYWYRQALGQGPEFLTYFNYEAQQDKSGLPNDRFSAERPEGSISTLTIQRTEQRDSAMYRCASSSSGSSYEQYFGPGTRLTVT.